These 16 T cell receptor beta chains came from one sample sequenced in a study of cytomegalovirus exposure and HLA in healthy donors. PCR employed 60 Vbeta and 13 Jbeta primers. Profiled with immunoSEQ multiplex PCR; TCRdb holds only in-frame clones, not every one. In the table there are roughly 290,000 clones, 80% of which are singletons. The sample consisted of PBMCs. The receptors originated from a girl aged 2-9 years in good health and CMV-seronegative.

The chain links TRBV5-1 to TRBJ2-7; D might be TRBD2 (5 bases). V dropped 4 bases and J dropped 2 bases, with 16 bases sitting between them. The CDR3 has 15 residues. Germline V CDR1 and CDR2: SGHRS, YFSETQ. This chain's CDR3 is CASSQLPGKTYEQYF. The CDR3 coding sequence is TGCGCCAGCAGCCAACTGCCGGGGAAGACCTACGAGCAGTACTTC.

The chain has TRBV7-9 and TRBJ1-4; D might be TRBD1 (6 bases). V was trimmed by 5 bases and J by 5 bases, leaving 15 bases between them. Germline V gene data show CDR1 as SEHNR and CDR2 as FQNEAQ (reference sequence). The CDR3 loop spans 15 amino acids. In DNA, the CDR3 is TGTGCCAGCAGCCGTACGACAGGCTTAAATGAAAAACTGTTTTTT. As protein: CASSRTTGLNEKLFF.

V gene TRBV27 combines with J gene TRBJ2-5; possible D gene TRBD1, 6 bases. The CDR3 has 14 residues. Trimming removed 2 bases from V and 5 bases from J, with 12 bases in between. The germline CDR1 and CDR2 sequences are MNHEY and SMNVEV (reference sequence). The CDR3 DNA is TGTGCCAGCAGTTTAAAGGGGGTAGAGGAGACCCAGTACTTC. It yields the protein CASSLKGVEETQYF.

V usage is TRBV5-4 and J usage is TRBJ1-1; the D gene is possibly TRBD1 (6 bases). Germline loops: CDR1 SGHNT, CDR2 YYREEE (reference sequence). The CDR3 runs to 15 residues. Trimming stripped 3 bases from V and 3 bases from J, with 15 bases between. The CDR3 sequence is CASSSPGRTDTEAFF. Written as DNA, the CDR3 is TGTGCCAGCAGCTCCCCGGGCAGGACAGACACTGAAGCTTTCTTT.

This chain connects TRBV5-1 to TRBJ1-6; 7 bases match TRBD1. Germline loops: CDR1 SGHRS, CDR2 YFSETQ. The CDR3 length is 19 residues. The trim removed 1 base at V and 5 bases at J, leaving 15 bases unmatched. CDR3 DNA sequence: TGCGCCAGCAGCTTGCGTCGACAGGGAAGCGCAATTCATAATTCACCCCTCCACTTT. Residues: CASSLRRQGSAIHNSPLHF.

This chain uses TRBV5-1 with TRBJ2-1; D is possibly TRBD1 (5 bases). Germline CDR1 is SGHRS and CDR2 is YFSETQ. This CDR3 is 14 amino acids long. V gave up 0 bases and J gave up 4 bases, with 8 bases separating them. In nucleotides, the CDR3 is TGCGCCAGCAGCTTGGGTTCAGGGTACAATGAGCAGTTCTTC. Encoded protein: CASSLGSGYNEQFF. The full variable domain, its missing parts supplied by reference TRBV5-1 and TRBJ2-1, is KAGVTQTPRYLIKTRGQQVTLSCSPISGHRSVSWYQQTPGQGLQFLFEYFSETQRNKGNFPGRFSGRQFSNSRSEMNVSTLELGDSALYLCASSLGSGYNEQFFGPGTRLTVL.

The chain employs TRBV5-1 and TRBJ1-6, with 11 bases fitting TRBD1. The CDR3 is 17 amino acids. Germline V gene data show CDR1 as SGHRS and CDR2 as YFSETQ. Germline trimming cut 0 bases from V and 8 bases from J; bases unmatched to any gene: 7. CDR3 residues: CASSLALGTGGYSPLHF. The DNA of the CDR3 is TGCGCCAGCAGCTTGGCCCTGGGGACAGGGGGGTATTCACCCCTCCACTTT.

The chain carries TRBV10-3 and TRBJ2-5; 11 bases map to TRBD1. The end of the DNA aligns better with TRBJ2-7, so the J call may be wrong. CDR3 length: 15 residues. Germline V gene lookup returns CDR1 ENHRY and CDR2 SYGVKD. CDR3 DNA: TGTGCCATCAGTGCCCCGGGACAGGGGGACCACGAGCAGTACTTC. It specifies CAISAPGQGDHEQYF.

This clone was counted only a few times. This chain links TRBV12-5 with TRBJ1-4; 8 bases agree with TRBD1. The CDR3 runs to 15 residues. V trimming: 6 bases; J trimming: 0 bases; junction bases outside the gene matches: 3. CDR1 is LGHNT and CDR2 is FRNRAP in the germline V gene. CDR3 nucleotide sequence: TGTGCTAGTGGACAGGGGGAGGCAACTAATGAAAAACTGTTTTTT. Protein product: CASGQGEATNEKLFF. Drawing the rest from reference TRBV12-5 and TRBJ1-4, the complete variable domain is DARVTQTPRHKVTEMGQEVTMRCQPILGHNTVFWYRQTMMQGLELLAYFRNRAPLDDSGMPKDRFSAEMPDATLATLKIQPSEPRDSAVYFCASGQGEATNEKLFFGSGTQLSVL.

This chain uses TRBV28 with TRBJ2-4, with D hard to call. Trimming shortened V by 3 bases and J by 8 bases, and 11 bases separated the two germline ends. There are 13 residues in the CDR3. Per germline, CDR1 MDHEN and CDR2 SYDVKM. In DNA, the CDR3 is TGTGCCAGCAGTTTTAGGTTCGGAGACATTCAGTACTTC. It encodes CASSFRFGDIQYF.

J is TRBJ1-5 and V is TRBV10-2, with 12 bases aligning to TRBD1. Per the germline V gene, CDR1 is WSHSY and CDR2 is SAAADI. CDR3 length: 16 amino acids. Germline trimming cut 8 bases from V and 5 bases from J; bases unmatched to any gene: 10. The CDR3 protein is CASGGTGGEAYQPQHF. CDR3 sequence (DNA): TGCGCCAGCGGGGGGACAGGGGGCGAGGCATATCAGCCCCAGCATTTT.

This rearrangement joins TRBV11-2 to TRBJ2-7, with 8 bases lining up with TRBD1. The CDR3 sequence is 15 residues long. The junction had 6 bases not matched to a gene; V was cut back by 5 bases and J by 0 bases. Germline lookup yields CDR1 SGHAT and CDR2 FQNNGV. CDR3 amino acids: CASSPGTGFSYEQYF. The CDR3 DNA sequence: TGTGCCAGCAGCCCGGGGACAGGCTTCTCCTACGAGCAGTACTTC.

The gene calls are TRBV23-1 and TRBJ2-7, with 8 bases fitting TRBD2. TRBV23-1 is given ORF status, its function remaining uncertain. V lost 2 bases, J lost 2 bases, and 2 bases stayed unmatched. The CDR3 totals 14 residues. This CDR3 is CASSQGTRPYEQYF. The CDR3 region has the DNA TGCGCCAGCAGTCAAGGGACTAGACCCTACGAGCAGTACTTC.

This clone was recorded once. V usage is TRBV18 and J usage is TRBJ1-1, with D perhaps TRBD1 (5 bases). CDR3 length: 13 residues. V gave up 4 bases and J gave up 7 bases, with 13 bases separating them. Germline loops: CDR1 KGHSH, CDR2 LQKENI. The CDR3 DNA reads as TGTGCCAGCTCACTAGACAGATCGTTTGAAGCTTTCTTT. This translates into CASSLDRSFEAFF. Variable domain in full (rest from reference TRBV18 and TRBJ1-1): NAGVMQNPRHLVRRRGQEARLRCSPMKGHSHVYWYRQLPEEGLKFMVYLQKENIIDESGMPKERFSAEFPKEGPSILRIQQVVRGDSAAYFCASSLDRSFEAFFGQGTRLTVV.

The rearrangement uses TRBV27 and TRBJ2-1; 9 bases map to TRBD1. The V and J ends lost 4 bases and 7 bases, in that order; junction bases with no gene match: 8. The CDR3 runs 15 residues. Germline loops: CDR1 MNHEY, CDR2 SMNVEV (reference sequence). CDR3 protein: CASSSPGQGGNEQFF. The DNA of the CDR3 is TGTGCCAGCAGTTCCCCGGGACAGGGCGGGAATGAGCAGTTCTTC.

The V and J genes are TRBV12-5 and TRBJ2-5; D gene unclear. The germline V gene has CDR1 LGHNT and CDR2 FRNRAP. Trimming took 5 bases from V and 0 from J, leaving 10 bases between them. There are 14 residues in the CDR3. The CDR3 DNA sequence: TGTGCTAGTGGTGCAACATTGTACCAAGAGACCCAGTACTTC. Encoded protein: CASGATLYQETQYF.